The 15 T cell receptor beta chains below were found in one sample sequenced in a study of blood T cell repertoires in COVID-19. Profiling relied on immunoSEQ multiplex PCR, and the TCRdb table lists in-frame clones only, not all of them. The sample records 65,000 to 95,000 clones, 80% being singletons. Sequenced: peripheral blood. Every receptor here comes from a woman aged 40 to 49 with active or convalescent COVID-19.

This clone was counted a few times. V is TRBV12-3 or TRBV12-4 and J is TRBJ1-3, with D uncertain. Trimming cost V 8 bases and J 0 bases, with 8 bases left between them. The CDR3 runs 13 residues. The CDR3 DNA reads as TGTGCCAGCGCAGGCGACTCTGGAAACACCATATATTTT. Its translation: CASAGDSGNTIYF.

The rearrangement joins TRBV12-3 or TRBV12-4 to TRBJ1-5; D perhaps matches TRBD1 (6 bases). This CDR3 has 13 amino acids. Trimming removed 2 bases at V and 6 bases at J, with 8 bases between. The CDR3 DNA follows: TGTGCCAGCAGTTTAAGGGGGGGTCAGCCCCAGCATTTT. Translating it yields CASSLRGGQPQHF.

The rearrangement links TRBV24-1 to TRBJ2-2; TRBD1 aligns across 8 bases. After removal of 6 bases from V and 6 bases from J, the junction contained 8 bases not matched to a gene. CDR1 is KGHDR, CDR2 SFDVKD, per germline. This CDR3 has 15 amino acids. DNA for the CDR3: TGTGCCACCAGTTCCAGGGGGCTTAACGCCGGGGAGCTGTTTTTT. Translation gives CATSSRGLNAGELFF.

The chain is built from TRBV7-2 and TRBJ1-5, with no clear D. The CDR3 totals 13 residues. V lost 4 bases and J 5 bases, leaving 9 bases between the germline ends. Germline loops: CDR1 SGHTA, CDR2 FQGNSA. The CDR3 is CASSYLGDQPQHF. CDR3 in DNA: TGTGCCAGCAGCTACCTCGGGGATCAGCCCCAGCATTTT.

The V and J genes are TRBV28 and TRBJ2-3, with 12 bases that match TRBD2. The CDR3 loop spans 16 amino acids. Losses at the gene ends were 7 bases for V and 3 bases for J; bases not matched to a gene: 8. The V gene's germline CDR1 is MDHEN and CDR2 SYDVKM. The CDR3 sequence is CASKRLAGVGTDTQYF. CDR3 nucleotide sequence: TGTGCCAGCAAGAGACTAGCGGGAGTAGGAACAGATACGCAGTATTTT.

This rearrangement joins TRBV4-2 to TRBJ1-5, with D possibly being TRBD1 (6 bases). Trimming took off 0 bases at V and 9 bases at J, with 18 bases between the two ends. CDR3 length: 16 amino acids. Looked up from germline, CDR1 is LGHNA and CDR2 is YNFKEQ. CDR3 bases: TGTGCCAGCAGCCAAGACTATGGACAGTTAGTAGGGCCCCAGCATTTT. Encoded protein: CASSQDYGQLVGPQHF.

This clone appeared a few times. CDR3 residues: CASSPDRYNQPQHF. Here the CDR3 DNA reads TGTGCCAGCAGTCCAGACAGGTACAATCAGCCCCAGCATTTT. V is TRBV2 and J is TRBJ1-5; perhaps TRBD1 as D (6 bases). Germline CDR1 is SNHLY and CDR2 is FYNNEI. V shed 5 bases and J shed 3 bases, with 11 bases lying between them. The CDR3 spans 14 residues.

The V gene is TRBV27, the J gene TRBJ1-5; D unresolved. Germline V lookup: CDR1 MNHEY, CDR2 SMNVEV (reference sequence). The CDR3 extends over 16 amino acids. The V end was cut by 2 bases, the J end by 0 bases, with 11 bases between. The CDR3 protein is CASSLVSGYSNQPQHF. CDR3 nucleotide sequence: TGTGCCAGCAGTTTAGTAAGCGGTTATAGCAATCAGCCCCAGCATTTT.

This clone was observed a handful of times. V is TRBV19 and J is TRBJ2-6; TRBD1 is a possible D gene (6 bases). Germline assignment: CDR1 LNHDA and CDR2 SQIVND (reference sequence). The CDR3 totals 18 residues. Deletions cut 6 bases from V and 0 bases from J, with 18 bases between. This CDR3 reads CASRDTGSPSSGANVLTF. The CDR3 nucleotides are TGTGCCAGTAGGGATACAGGGTCCCCAAGCTCTGGGGCCAACGTCCTGACTTTC. The full variable domain, rest sourced from reference TRBV19 and TRBJ2-6, is DGGITQSPKYLFRKEGQNVTLSCEQNLNHDAMYWYRQDPGQGLRLIYYSQIVNDFQKGDIAEGYSVSREKKESFPLTVTSAQKNPTAFYLCASRDTGSPSSGANVLTFGAGSRLTVL.

The V gene is TRBV7-2, the J gene TRBJ1-5; 8 bases agree with TRBD1. The V and J ends lost 5 bases and 3 bases, in that order; junction bases with no gene match: 12. Looked up from germline, CDR1 is SGHTA and CDR2 is FQGNSA. There are 17 residues in the CDR3. The CDR3 DNA reads TGTGCCAGCAGCCCTCTGGGGGGGACAGGTTACAATCAGCCCCAGCATTTT. Its translation: CASSPLGGTGYNQPQHF.

This clone was seen a handful of times. The chain is built from TRBV7-9 and TRBJ2-7; possibly TRBD2 for D (6 bases). V lost 5 bases, J lost 3 bases, and 11 bases lay in between. There are 13 residues in the CDR3. Germline assignment: CDR1 SEHNR and CDR2 FQNEAQ (reference sequence). The CDR3 loop reads CASSQWDFYEQYF. CDR3 DNA sequence: TGTGCCAGCAGCCAATGGGACTTCTACGAGCAGTACTTC.

To note about this clone: One end of the junction varies from germline; a read error may be responsible. The rearrangement uses TRBV7-3 and TRBJ2-3; D gene ambiguous. The CDR3 spans 12 residues. CDR1 is SGHTA, CDR2 FQGTGA, per germline. The DNA for the CDR3 is TGTGCCAGCAGCTTAAGCAGAGATACGCAGTATTTT. Residues: CASSLSRDTQYF.

This rearrangement joins TRBV10-3 to TRBJ2-7, with TRBD1 identical over 9 bases. CDR1 and CDR2 from the germline V gene are ENHRY and SYGVKD. The CDR3 extends over 13 amino acids. Trimming cost V 5 bases and J 6 bases; bases outside gene matches: 5. CDR3 nucleotide sequence: TGTGCCATCAGTCCGGGACAGGGTCGCGAGCAGTACTTC. It is translated as CAISPGQGREQYF.

The chain combines TRBV7-6 with TRBJ1-3; 8 positions match TRBD1. Germline V lookup: CDR1 SGHVS, CDR2 FNYEAQ. Losses at the gene ends were 5 bases for V and 5 bases for J; bases not matched to a gene: 8. The CDR3 is made up of 15 amino acids. The DNA for the CDR3 is TGTGCCAGCAGCCTGGGACAGGCCCTACGAAACACCATATATTTT. It encodes CASSLGQALRNTIYF.

The chain employs TRBV4-2 and TRBJ1-2; D may be TRBD1 (5 bases). The V and J ends lost 5 bases and 6 bases respectively, with 16 bases between them. Germline CDR1 is LGHNA and CDR2 is YNFKEQ. The CDR3 covers 14 residues. In DNA, the CDR3 is TGTGCCAGCAGCTGGACGGGGGAGACGGATGGCTACACCTTC. It specifies CASSWTGETDGYTF.